This TCR beta chain was observed in a study of T cells after yellow fever vaccination (dated by TCRdb to between 2018 and 2021). Concerning the study at large: Libraries from fractions with low cell numbers were prepared with the SMART-Seq v4 Ultra Low Input RNA kit. The cohort comprised two healthy male donors, one aged 18 to 29 and one aged 30 to 40 years. Bulk TCR alpha and beta repertoires were sequenced longitudinally to track T-cell clones before and after primary and booster YFV17D yellow fever vaccination. Blood was collected at multiple timepoints before and after primary and secondary immunization, and bulk PBMC replicates and cell subsets were isolated. Overall study outcomes, separate from this receptor: Because abundant contaminating clonotypes from the bulk population could be contained in FACS-sorted repertoires, computational filtering was required. Most clones expanded after primary vaccination were re-detected after the booster (almost 98% of CD4 and around 88% of CD8), suggesting broad memory maintenance. Compared with the primary T-cell response, the secondary T-cell response was weaker but faster, peaking on day 5 rather than day 15. A small share of clonotypes was detected in both CD4 and CD8 compartments, with the overlap likely arising from convergent recombination. Because the study included only a couple of donors, the extent to which the findings can be generalized is limited.

To note about this clonotype: There is no known antigen for this receptor. No base-level quality is on record; no much larger clone is a single base apart.

TCR cDNA was synthesized by 5'RACE template switching, which introduced a universal primer site and unique molecular identifiers. cDNA synthesis was primed from both the TCR alpha and TCR beta constant segments. Library amplification used two PCR steps, and the second PCR step added sample barcodes and sequencing adapters. Sequencing of the libraries was done on either Illumina HiSeq 2500 (2x100 bp) or NovaSeq (2x150 bp). Per the source publication's procedure: Reads were demultiplexed and collapsed into UMI consensus sequences with MIGEC, and V(D)J alignment was performed with MiXCR. Vaccine-responding clonotypes were identified with edgeR using replicate PBMC samples, with FDR below 0.01 and a log2 fold change above 5 up to day 15 being required. Each bulk clonotype was labeled CD4 or CD8 based on which sequenced repertoire, CD4 or CD8, contained the clonotype at higher abundance. TCRdb reprocessed the public reads (quality trimming at Q25 with fastp, clone calling with MiXCR) and kept in-frame beta chains. Rows are combined by CDR3 protein, so each entry shows the most common genes and DNA. It is TCRdb's table, rather than the study itself, that gives the V and J calls and clone size. The sample yields nearly 350,000 distinct CDR3 sequences; 8% to 9.5% were counted once. The ten largest clones represent approximately 15% of the sample.

This specimen's treatment or condition label, interpreted: live attenuated yellow fever vaccine strain. Two biological replicates of bulk PBMCs were collected at each blood-draw timepoint. PBMCs were isolated from peripheral blood using a standard Ficoll-Paque protocol. TriZol was used to extract RNA from bulk PBMCs, CD4 and CD8 fractions, and dextramer-positive and dextramer-negative fractions. Inclusive of the bounding cysteine and phenylalanine, the CDR3 is 13 residues long. Of all the DNA, just the CDR3 is kept, 39 bases in frame from base 1. CDR1 and CDR2 are read off the germline V gene (reference sequence) as MNHNY and SVGAGI. Deletion took 6 bases off V and 4 bases off J, with a span of 12 bases between the germline ends.

In this chain, TRBV6-6 is recombined with TRBJ1-2, with no confidently assigned D gene. Sequences were derived from PBMCs, sampled around 45 days after the first yellow fever vaccination. The sequence was collected from a young man who received the YFV17D yellow fever vaccine. The DNA reads as follows: TGTGCCAGCAGAACAGACGGCCTCTATGGCTACACCTTC. This translates into CASRTDGLYGYTF.